One sample yielded the 24 T cell receptor beta chains listed below, sequenced in a study of pediatric ulcerative colitis. The data were produced by immunoSEQ multiplex PCR, yet TCRdb's version contains in-frame clones alone and is incomplete. The table records about 64,000 clones, over 65% of them present only once. Sequenced sample: blood. The receptors here all came from a boy aged 5-17 years with moderate ulcerative colitis.

The chain carries TRBV29-1 and TRBJ1-2, with 9 bases fitting TRBD1. Losses at the gene ends were 4 bases for V and 4 bases for J; bases not matched to a gene: 4. The CDR3 runs to 13 residues. The germline gives CDR1 SQVTM, CDR2 ANQGSEA. CDR3 protein: CSVVRTGAYGYTF. CDR3 DNA: TGCAGCGTTGTACGGACAGGGGCCTATGGCTACACCTTC.

The CDR3 here is CASSPLVSSYEQYF. The CDR3 DNA is TGTGCCAGCAGTCCCCTCGTGAGCTCCTACGAGCAGTACTTC. The chain couples TRBV28 to TRBJ2-7, with D unresolved. The CDR3 consists of 14 residues. V dropped 5 bases and J dropped 0 bases, with 11 bases sitting between them. From germline, CDR1 is MDHEN and CDR2 SYDVKM.

This chain links TRBV27 with TRBJ1-1, with no clear D. The V and J ends lost 8 bases and 0 bases respectively, with 7 bases between them. The length of the CDR3 is 12 residues. Germline lookup yields CDR1 MNHEY and CDR2 SMNVEV (reference sequence). The CDR3 is CASRRLNTEAFF. The CDR3 nucleotides read TGTGCCAGCCGTCGATTGAACACTGAAGCTTTCTTT.

The chain has TRBV5-1 and TRBJ2-1, with D uncertain. The CDR3 is made up of 13 amino acids. Trimming pared 2 bases from V and 9 bases from J, leaving 12 bases between. Per germline, CDR1 SGHRS and CDR2 YFSETQ. The CDR3: CASSFRALPEQFF. As DNA, the CDR3 is TGCGCCAGCAGCTTTCGGGCCCTACCTGAGCAGTTCTTC.

J is TRBJ2-3 and V is TRBV6-4; the D gene is possibly TRBD1 (6 bases). The length of the CDR3 is 14 residues. V gave up 4 bases and J gave up 6 bases, with 14 bases separating them. Germline CDR1 reads MRHNA; CDR2 reads SNTAGT. The CDR3 is CASSAAGDFDTQYF. The DNA for the CDR3 is TGTGCCAGCAGTGCGGCAGGGGATTTTGATACGCAGTATTTT.

CDR3 residues: CATRQWEPYNEQFF. CDR3 DNA: TGTGCCACTCGCCAATGGGAACCCTACAATGAGCAGTTCTTC. The V gene is TRBV11-1, the J gene TRBJ2-1; no clear D gene. Between the trimmed V and J ends, which lost 10 bases and 2 bases, there was a span of 15 bases. CDR3 size: 14 residues. CDR1 is SGHAT and CDR2 is FQDESV in the germline V gene (reference sequence).

V and J are TRBV6-6 and TRBJ1-2; 7 bases map to TRBD1. This CDR3 has 14 amino acids. With 4 bases clipped from V and 4 bases from J, the junction kept 6 bases outside the gene matches. The germline V gene has CDR1 MNHNY and CDR2 SVGAGI (reference sequence). CDR3 sequence reads: CASSFPDRVYGYTF. CDR3 nucleotides: TGTGCCAGCAGTTTCCCAGACAGGGTCTATGGCTACACCTTC.

The chain uses TRBV7-8 and TRBJ2-7, with 8 positions matching TRBD2. The CDR3 is 14 amino acids. Trimming at V came to 2 bases and at J to 2 bases, leaving 2 bases not matched to a gene. CDR1 is SGHVS and CDR2 is FQNEAQ in the germline V gene. CDR3 residues: CASSLLAGPYEQYF. CDR3 bases: TGTGCCAGCAGCTTACTAGCGGGTCCCTACGAGCAGTACTTC.

This chain uses TRBV5-1 with TRBJ2-7; 8 nucleotides line up with TRBD1. Losses at the gene ends were 4 bases for V and 0 bases for J; bases not matched to a gene: 9. The germline gives CDR1 SGHRS, CDR2 YFSETQ. The CDR3 loop spans 16 amino acids. The CDR3 loop is CASSPGTGTGSYEQYF. For the CDR3, the DNA is TGCGCCAGCAGCCCAGGAACCGGGACAGGCTCCTACGAGCAGTACTTC.

This chain joins TRBV5-8 and TRBJ1-2; D may be TRBD1 (5 bases). The germline V gene encodes CDR1 SGHTS and CDR2 YDEGEE. The CDR3 is 16 residues long. V was pared by 0 bases and J by 4 bases, with 16 bases between. The CDR3 protein is CASSLALLRGVYGYTF. CDR3 bases: TGTGCCAGCAGCTTGGCCCTTTTGAGGGGTGTCTATGGCTACACCTTC.

V and J are TRBV10-3 and TRBJ1-5; 7 positions match TRBD1. Germline-derived CDR1 and CDR2 are ENHRY and SYGVKD. This CDR3 has 17 residues. After removal of 6 bases from V and 0 bases from J, the junction contained 11 bases not matched to a gene. The CDR3 protein is CAISDGQDRYSNQPQHF. In DNA form, the CDR3 reads TGTGCCATCAGCGACGGACAGGACCGATATAGCAATCAGCCCCAGCATTTT.

The chain joins TRBV6-5 to TRBJ2-2; possibly TRBD2 for D (6 bases). The V and J ends lost 0 bases and 9 bases respectively, with 14 bases between them. The CDR3 has 15 amino acids. Looked up from germline, CDR1 is MNHEY and CDR2 is SVGAGI. In DNA, the CDR3 is TGTGCCAGCAGTTACTCGAGGCGGAGCGGGTGGGAGCTGTTTTTT. Translation gives CASSYSRRSGWELFF.

This rearrangement joins TRBV11-2 to TRBJ2-7; unclear D gene. V shed 3 bases and J shed 5 bases, with 11 bases lying between them. Per the germline V gene, CDR1 is SGHAT and CDR2 is FQNNGV. The length of the CDR3 is 13 residues. CDR3 sequence reads: CASSLSGPNEQYF. The CDR3 DNA sequence: TGTGCCAGCAGCTTGTCTGGGCCGAACGAGCAGTACTTC.

The chain is built from TRBV7-6 and TRBJ1-1; D not resolved. Germline V lookup: CDR1 SGHVS, CDR2 FNYEAQ. CDR3 size: 13 residues. The V end lost 4 bases, the J end lost 0 bases, and 6 bases lay between the germline ends. CDR3 DNA sequence: TGTGCCAGCAGCTATACGTTGAACACTGAAGCTTTCTTT. Translating gives CASSYTLNTEAFF.

The J gene is TRBJ2-5, the V gene TRBV19, with D possibly TRBD2 on 6 matching bases. Trimming took 5 bases from V and 1 from J, leaving 14 bases between them. The germline V gene encodes CDR1 LNHDA and CDR2 SQIVND (reference sequence). CDR3 length equals 15 residues. The CDR3 is CASSPPGVTQETQYF. The DNA for the CDR3 is TGTGCCAGTAGTCCACCGGGAGTAACCCAAGAGACCCAGTACTTC.

This clone has just a few counts. The chain employs TRBV19 and TRBJ2-5, with 8 bases fitting TRBD1. V trimming: 5 bases; J trimming: 1 base; junction bases outside the gene matches: 6. CDR3 size: 15 residues. Germline values: CDR1 LNHDA, CDR2 SQIVND (reference sequence). The CDR3 is CASSWTGNFQETQYF. The CDR3 region has the DNA TGTGCCAGTAGTTGGACAGGGAACTTCCAAGAGACCCAGTACTTC.

The chain carries TRBV19 and TRBJ1-1; D unresolved. V lost 4 bases, J lost 5 bases, and 14 bases lay in between. In germline, CDR1 is LNHDA, CDR2 SQIVND (reference sequence). The CDR3 sequence is 14 residues long. The CDR3 loop is CASSTAARGTEAFF. CDR3 sequence (DNA): TGTGCCAGTAGTACGGCGGCCAGAGGAACTGAAGCTTTCTTT.

The chain links TRBV7-9 to TRBJ2-5; TRBD2 agrees at 7 bases. CDR1 SEHNR and CDR2 FQNEAQ come from the germline V gene (reference sequence). The CDR3 spans 16 residues. The V gene end was trimmed by 1 base and the J gene end by 5 bases; junction bases not matched to a gene: 10. CDR3: CASSLGLAERTETQYF. The CDR3 DNA sequence: TGTGCCAGCAGCTTAGGTCTAGCGGAGAGGACCGAGACCCAGTACTTC.

This clone has more than one count but fewer than ten. The CDR3 region is CASSYTFTRGRAFF. The DNA for the CDR3 is TGTGCCAGCAGTTACACCTTCACAAGGGGAAGAGCTTTCTTT. V and J are TRBV6-5 and TRBJ1-1; D is perhaps TRBD1 (5 bases). Trimming took off 2 bases at V and 10 bases at J, with 17 bases between the two ends. The germline V gene encodes CDR1 MNHEY and CDR2 SVGAGI. This CDR3 comprises 14 residues.

V and J are TRBV5-1 and TRBJ2-1, with a weak D call TRBD2 (5 bases). The V end was cut by 4 bases, the J end by 8 bases, with 10 bases between. CDR1 is SGHRS, CDR2 YFSETQ, per germline. The CDR3 totals 12 residues. The CDR3 nucleotides read TGCGCCAGCAGCCATACTAGTTATGAGCAGTTCTTC. Translated: CASSHTSYEQFF. Combining the CDR3 with reference TRBV5-1 and TRBJ2-1 gives the whole variable domain KAGVTQTPRYLIKTRGQQVTLSCSPISGHRSVSWYQQTPGQGLQFLFEYFSETQRNKGNFPGRFSGRQFSNSRSEMNVSTLELGDSALYLCASSHTSYEQFFGPGTRLTVL.

The J gene is TRBJ2-1, the V gene TRBV6-1; either TRBD1 or TRBD2 may fit D (5 bases each). This CDR3 is 15 amino acids long. V was pared by 6 bases and J by 1 base, with 13 bases between. In germline, CDR1 is MNHNS, CDR2 SASEGT. Here the CDR3 reads CASRIRDGSYNEQFF. The CDR3 DNA follows: TGTGCCAGCAGGATTAGGGACGGTTCCTACAATGAGCAGTTCTTC.

The J gene is TRBJ1-6, the V gene TRBV4-2, with 7 positions matching TRBD1. Germline CDR1 LGHNA, CDR2 YNFKEQ. This CDR3 is built from 14 residues. V was clipped by 3 bases and J by 5 bases; unmatched bases: 1. The CDR3 loop reads CASSHTGDNSPLHF. CDR3 bases: TGTGCCAGCAGCCACACAGGGGATAATTCACCCCTCCACTTT.

The count of this clone is one. The rearrangement uses TRBV7-6 and TRBJ1-2, with 10 bases identical to TRBD1. Germline trimming cut 5 bases from V and 4 bases from J; bases unmatched to any gene: 10. The CDR3 extends over 16 amino acids. CDR1 SGHVS and CDR2 FNYEAQ come from the germline V gene. The CDR3 coding sequence is TGTGCCAGCAGCCGGCAACCCCGGGACAGGGGCTATGGCTACACCTTC. This encodes CASSRQPRDRGYGYTF.

This clone was recorded once. The V and J genes are TRBV7-9 and TRBJ2-1, with 10 bases aligning to TRBD2. This CDR3 spans 15 amino acids. Germline assignment: CDR1 SEHNR and CDR2 FQNEAQ (reference sequence). Unmatched junction bases numbered 1, after V lost 5 bases and J lost 0 bases. The CDR3 reads CASSPSGSSYNEQFF. CDR3 coding DNA: TGTGCCAGCAGCCCTAGCGGGAGCTCCTACAATGAGCAGTTCTTC. The variable domain in full, with the rest retrieved from reference TRBV7-9 and TRBJ2-1, is DTGVSQNPRHKITKRGQNVTFRCDPISEHNRLYWYRQTLGQGPEFLTYFQNEAQLEKSRLLSDRFSAERPKGSFSTLEIQRTEQGDSAMYLCASSPSGSSYNEQFFGPGTRLTVL.